The source of this T cell receptor (beta chain) is a study of cytomegalovirus exposure and HLA in healthy donors. Trimming took 8 bases from V and 0 from J, leaving 11 bases between them. The CDR3 sequence is 14 residues long. CDR1 and CDR2 from the germline V gene are MNHEY and SVGAGI. Overall study results and limits: In vitro experiments confirmed that three CMV-associated chains were specific for CMV antigens. In a later analysis, compared with equally common non-associated chains, HLA-associated beta chains were more expanded. Another analysis was done later, and it associated more than 15,000 TCR beta sequences with HLA alleles at 0.05 false discovery rate.

PCR used 60 Vbeta primers and 13 Jbeta primers. Assay used: immunoSEQ multiplex PCR; TCRdb lists only in-frame clones, some missing. The sample has about 100,000 clones; approximately 71% are singletons. As to this clone: Its antigen is still unknown.

The source material was PBMCs. The sequence derives from a woman younger than 35 in good health and CMV-seropositive. The chain has TRBV6-5 and TRBJ1-5; D is possibly TRBD1 (5 bases). CDR3: CASGDSYSNQPQHF. CDR3 DNA sequence: TGTGCCAGCGGTGACAGCTATAGCAATCAGCCCCAGCATTTT.